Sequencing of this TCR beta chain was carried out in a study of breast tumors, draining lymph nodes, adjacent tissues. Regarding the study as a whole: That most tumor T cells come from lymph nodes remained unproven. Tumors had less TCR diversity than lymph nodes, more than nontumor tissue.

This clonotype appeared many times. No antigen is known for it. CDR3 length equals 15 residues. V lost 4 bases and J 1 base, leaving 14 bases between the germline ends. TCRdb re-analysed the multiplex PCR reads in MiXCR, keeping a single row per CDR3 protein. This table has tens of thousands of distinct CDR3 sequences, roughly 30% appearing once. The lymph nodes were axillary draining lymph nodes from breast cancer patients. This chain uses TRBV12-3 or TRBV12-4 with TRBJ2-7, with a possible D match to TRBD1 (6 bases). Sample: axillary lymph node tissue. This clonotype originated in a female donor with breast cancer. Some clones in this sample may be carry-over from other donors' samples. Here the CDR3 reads CASSSTGFASYEQYF. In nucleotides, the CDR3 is TGTGCCAGCAGTTCCACAGGGTTCGCATCCTACGAGCAGTACTTC.